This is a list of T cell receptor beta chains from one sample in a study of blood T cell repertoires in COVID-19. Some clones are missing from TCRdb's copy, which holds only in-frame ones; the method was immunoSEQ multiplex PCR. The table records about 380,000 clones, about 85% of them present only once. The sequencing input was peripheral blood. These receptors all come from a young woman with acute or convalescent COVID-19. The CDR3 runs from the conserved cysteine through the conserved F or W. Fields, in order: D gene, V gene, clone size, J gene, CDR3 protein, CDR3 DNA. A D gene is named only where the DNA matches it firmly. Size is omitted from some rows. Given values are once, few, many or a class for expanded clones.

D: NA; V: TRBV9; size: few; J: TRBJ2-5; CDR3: CASSKQGGFETQYF; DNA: TGTGCCAGCAGCAAACAGGGTGGGTTCGAGACCCAGTACTTC
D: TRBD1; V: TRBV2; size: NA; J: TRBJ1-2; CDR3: CANAPIGQGSYGYTF; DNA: TGTGCGAACGCTCCTATTGGACAGGGATCTTATGGCTACACCTTC
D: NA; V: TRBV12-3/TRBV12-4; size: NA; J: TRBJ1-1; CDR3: CASSLVQYTEAFF; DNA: TGTGCCAGCAGTTTGGTACAGTACACTGAAGCTTTCTTT
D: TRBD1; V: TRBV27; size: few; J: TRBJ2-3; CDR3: CASSRQGRTTDTQYF; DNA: TGTGCCAGCAGTCGACAGGGACGGACCACAGATACGCAGTATTTT
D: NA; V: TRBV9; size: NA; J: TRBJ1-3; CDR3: CASSVDLGNTIYF; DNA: TGTGCCAGCAGCGTAGATCTCGGAAACACCATATATTTT
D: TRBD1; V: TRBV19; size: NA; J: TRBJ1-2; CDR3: CASTAQGSVGYGYTF; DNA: TGTGCCAGTACCGCACAGGGGTCAGTGGGCTATGGCTACACCTTC
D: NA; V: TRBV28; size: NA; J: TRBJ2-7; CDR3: CASSARGLAYEQYF; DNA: TGTGCCAGCAGCGCCAGAGGGCTCGCCTACGAGCAGTACTTC
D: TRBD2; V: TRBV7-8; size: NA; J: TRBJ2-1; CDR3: CASSLVGREYNEQFF; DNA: TGTGCCAGCAGCTTAGTTGGGCGGGAGTACAATGAGCAGTTCTTC
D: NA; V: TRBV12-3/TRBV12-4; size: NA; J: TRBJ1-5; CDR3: CASSFRGLSAQHF; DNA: TGTGCCAGCAGTTTTCGCGGCTTGTCAGCCCAGCATTTT
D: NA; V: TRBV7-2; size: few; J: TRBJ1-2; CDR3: CASSLDGGDYGYTF; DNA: TGTGCCAGCAGCTTAGATGGGGGCGACTATGGCTACACCTTC
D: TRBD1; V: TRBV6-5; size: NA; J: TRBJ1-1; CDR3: CAGGAPQGVNTEAFF; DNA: TGTGCCGGGGGCGCTCCTCAGGGGGTGAACACTGAAGCTTTCTTT
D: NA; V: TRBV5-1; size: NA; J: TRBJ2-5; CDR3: CASTDPGETQYF; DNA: TGCGCCAGCACTGACCCAGGAGAGACCCAGTACTTC
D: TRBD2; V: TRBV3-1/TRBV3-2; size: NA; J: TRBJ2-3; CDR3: CASSQGTSGGGSTDTQYF; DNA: TGTGCCAGCAGCCAAGGGACTAGCGGGGGGGGAAGCACAGATACGCAGTATTTT
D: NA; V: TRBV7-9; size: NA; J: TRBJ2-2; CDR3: CASSSGQSTGELFF; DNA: TGTGCCAGCAGCTCCGGACAGAGCACCGGGGAGCTGTTTTTT
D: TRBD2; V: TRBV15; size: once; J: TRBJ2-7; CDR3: CATSRADIPAGGGASSYEQYF; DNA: TGTGCCACCAGCAGAGCTGATATCCCAGCGGGAGGAGGGGCGAGCTCCTACGAGCAGTACTTC
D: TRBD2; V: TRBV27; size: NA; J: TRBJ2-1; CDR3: CASSLWGTSGYNEQFF; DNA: TGTGCCAGCAGTTTATGGGGGACTAGCGGCTACAATGAGCAGTTCTTC
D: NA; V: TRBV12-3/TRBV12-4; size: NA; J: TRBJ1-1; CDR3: CASSFSRGLRAFF; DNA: TGTGCCAGCAGTTTTTCGCGGGGGCTTCGTGCTTTCTTT
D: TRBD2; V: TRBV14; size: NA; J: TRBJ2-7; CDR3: CASSQAGTSGNEQYF; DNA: TGTGCCAGCAGCCAAGCCGGGACTAGCGGGAATGAGCAGTACTTC
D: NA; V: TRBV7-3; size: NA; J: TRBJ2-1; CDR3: CASSLMGGTPSSYNEQFF; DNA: TGTGCCAGCAGCTTAATGGGGGGGACACCGAGCTCCTACAATGAGCAGTTCTTC
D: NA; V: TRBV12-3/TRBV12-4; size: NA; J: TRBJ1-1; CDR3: CAGVGFYTEAFF; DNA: TGCGCGGGGGTGGGGTTCTACACTGAAGCTTTCTTT
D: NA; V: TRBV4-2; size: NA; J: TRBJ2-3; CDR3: CASSHQSMRADPPDTQYF; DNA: TGTGCCAGCAGCCACCAATCGATGAGGGCGGATCCTCCAGATACGCAGTATTTT
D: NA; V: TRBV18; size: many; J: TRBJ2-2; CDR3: CASSPRQATGELFF; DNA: TGTGCCAGCTCACCAAGACAGGCCACCGGGGAGCTGTTTTTT
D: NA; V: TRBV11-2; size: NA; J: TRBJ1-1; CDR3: CASSLSWGPSMNTEAFF; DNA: TGTGCCAGCAGCTTAAGTTGGGGCCCTTCAATGAACACTGAAGCTTTCTTT
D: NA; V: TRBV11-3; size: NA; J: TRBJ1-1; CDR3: CASSLGGDTEAFF; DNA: TGTGCCAGCAGCTTAGGCGGGGACACTGAAGCTTTCTTT
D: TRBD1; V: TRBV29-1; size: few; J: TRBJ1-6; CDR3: CSVGQGQNSPLHF; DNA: TGCAGCGTAGGACAGGGTCAAAATTCACCCCTCCACTTT
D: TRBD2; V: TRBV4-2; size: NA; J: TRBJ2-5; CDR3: CASSQDYGRSGGARETQYF; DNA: TGTGCCAGCAGCCAAGATTATGGCCGTAGCGGGGGGGCAAGGGAGACCCAGTACTTC
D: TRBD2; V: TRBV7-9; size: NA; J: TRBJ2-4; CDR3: CASSPRPAGAPSDIQYF; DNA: TGTGCCAGCAGCCCTCGGCCGGCGGGAGCCCCATCTGACATTCAGTACTTC
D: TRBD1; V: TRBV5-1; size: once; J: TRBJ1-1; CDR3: CVSTLGSGGNTEAFF; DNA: TGCGTCAGCACCCTGGGGTCAGGGGGAAATACTGAAGCTTTCTTT
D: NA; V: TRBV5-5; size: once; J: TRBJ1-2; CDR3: CASSFFGQGYGYTF; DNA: TGTGCCAGCAGCTTTTTTGGGCAGGGGTATGGCTACACCTTC
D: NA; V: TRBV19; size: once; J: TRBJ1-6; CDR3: CASSLGYGSNSPLHF; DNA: TGTGCCAGTAGTCTTGGGTACGGGTCGAATTCACCCCTCCACTTT
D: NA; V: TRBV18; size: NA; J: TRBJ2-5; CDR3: CASSPLDEREERETQYF; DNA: TGTGCCAGCTCACCACTGGACGAGAGGGAAGAACGAGAGACCCAGTACTTC
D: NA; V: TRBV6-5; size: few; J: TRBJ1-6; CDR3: CASSPPNSPLHF; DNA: TGTGCCAGCAGCCCCCCAAATTCACCCCTCCACTTT
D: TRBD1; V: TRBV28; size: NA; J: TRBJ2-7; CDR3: CASTSGQGSYEQYF; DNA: TGTGCCAGCACTTCGGGACAGGGTTCCTACGAGCAGTACTTC
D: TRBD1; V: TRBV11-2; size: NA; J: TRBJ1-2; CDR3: CASSLESATGADGYTF; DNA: TGTGCCAGCAGCTTAGAGTCCGCGACAGGGGCTGACGGCTACACCTTC
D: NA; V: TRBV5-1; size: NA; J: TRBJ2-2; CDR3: CASSYGGAANTGELFF; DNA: TGCGCCAGCAGTTACGGAGGCGCAGCGAACACCGGGGAGCTGTTTTTT
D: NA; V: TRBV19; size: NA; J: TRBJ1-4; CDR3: CASSIVAGTTNEKLFF; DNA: TGTGCCAGTAGTATAGTAGCCGGGACAACTAATGAAAAACTGTTTTTT
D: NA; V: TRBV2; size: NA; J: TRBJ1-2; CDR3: CASYTQVTGYTF; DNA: TGTGCCAGCTACACACAGGTGACGGGCTACACCTTC
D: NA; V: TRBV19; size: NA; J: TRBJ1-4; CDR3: CASSIRDAAAEKLFF; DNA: TGTGCCAGTAGTATACGCGACGCCGCAGCGGAAAAACTGTTTTTT
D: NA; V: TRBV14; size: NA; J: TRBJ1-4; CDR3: CASSSGVFGKNEKLFF; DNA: TGTGCCAGCAGCAGTGGAGTGTTTGGCAAGAATGAAAAACTGTTTTTT
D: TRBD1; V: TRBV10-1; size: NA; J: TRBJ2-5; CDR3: CASSELQGARETQYF; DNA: TGCGCCAGCAGTGAGTTACAGGGGGCTCGGGAGACCCAGTACTTC
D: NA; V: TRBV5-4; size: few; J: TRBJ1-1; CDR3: CASSLYSTEAFF; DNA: TGTGCCAGCAGCTTATACAGTACTGAAGCTTTCTTT
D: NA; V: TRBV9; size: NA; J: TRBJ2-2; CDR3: CASSSRLQANTGELFF; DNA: TGTGCCAGCAGCTCCCGTTTACAGGCGAACACCGGGGAGCTGTTTTTT
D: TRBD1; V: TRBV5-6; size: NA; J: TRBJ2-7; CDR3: CASSPGTGPYEQYF; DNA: TGTGCCAGCAGCCCCGGGACAGGCCCCTACGAGCAGTACTTC